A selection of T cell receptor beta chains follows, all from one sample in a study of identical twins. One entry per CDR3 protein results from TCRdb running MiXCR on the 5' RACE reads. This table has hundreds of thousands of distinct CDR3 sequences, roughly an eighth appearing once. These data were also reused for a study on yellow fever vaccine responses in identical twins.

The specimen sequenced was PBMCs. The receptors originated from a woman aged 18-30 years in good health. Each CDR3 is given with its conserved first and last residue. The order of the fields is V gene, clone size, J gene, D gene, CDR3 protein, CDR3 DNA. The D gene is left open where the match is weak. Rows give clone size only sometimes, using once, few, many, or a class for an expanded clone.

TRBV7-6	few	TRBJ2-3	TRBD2	CASSLVGAGGTDTQYF	TGTGCCAGCAGCTTAGTGGGAGCGGGGGGCACAGATACGCAGTATTTT
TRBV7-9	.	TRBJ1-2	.	CASSHLVPGYTF	TGTGCCAGCAGTCACCTAGTACCTGGCTACACCTTC
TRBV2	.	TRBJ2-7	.	CASSEAQALQRYF	TGTGCCAGCAGTGAAGCGCAAGCCCTCCAACGGTACTTC
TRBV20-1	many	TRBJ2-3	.	CSARPGTTDTQYF	TGCAGTGCTCGCCCTGGGACCACAGATACGCAGTATTTT
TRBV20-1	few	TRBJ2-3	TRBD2	CSATRREVWTDTQYF	TGCAGTGCTACTCGGCGGGAGGTGTGGACAGATACGCAGTATTTT
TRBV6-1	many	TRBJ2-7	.	CASCEFGGTYEQYF	TGTGCCAGCTGTGAGTTCGGCGGAACCTACGAGCAGTACTTC
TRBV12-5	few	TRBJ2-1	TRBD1	CASGVTGGLSSYNEQFF	TGTGCTAGTGGTGTCACAGGGGGTCTAAGCTCCTACAATGAGCAGTTCTTC
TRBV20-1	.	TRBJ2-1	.	CSAQTLHNEQFF	TGCAGTGCCCAGACTCTCCACAATGAGCAGTTCTTC
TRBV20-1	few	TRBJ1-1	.	CSAQRAGNTEAFF	TGCAGTGCCCAAAGGGCAGGGAACACTGAAGCTTTCTTT
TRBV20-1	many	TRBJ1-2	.	CSARVVEGGYGYTF	TGCAGTGCTAGAGTTGTCGAGGGAGGCTATGGCTACACCTTC
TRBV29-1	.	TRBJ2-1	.	CSGGRVGANEQFF	TGCAGCGGGGGGCGGGTTGGGGCGAATGAGCAGTTCTTC
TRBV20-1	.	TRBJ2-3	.	CSADAGTSTDTQYF	TGCAGTGCCGATGCCGGGACTAGCACAGATACGCAGTATTTT
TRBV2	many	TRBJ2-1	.	CASSDFVGSGEQFF	TGTGCCAGCAGTGATTTCGTGGGATCCGGTGAGCAGTTCTTC
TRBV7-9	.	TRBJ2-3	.	CASSLVDGTDTQYF	TGTGCCAGCAGCTTAGTTGACGGAACAGATACGCAGTATTTT
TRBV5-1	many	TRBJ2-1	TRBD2	CASSLEGLGDNEQFF	TGCGCCAGCAGCTTGGAGGGACTAGGGGACAATGAGCAGTTCTTC
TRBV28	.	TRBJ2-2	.	CASSPGATPTGELFF	TGTGCCAGCAGTCCCGGGGCCACCCCCACCGGGGAGCTGTTTTTT